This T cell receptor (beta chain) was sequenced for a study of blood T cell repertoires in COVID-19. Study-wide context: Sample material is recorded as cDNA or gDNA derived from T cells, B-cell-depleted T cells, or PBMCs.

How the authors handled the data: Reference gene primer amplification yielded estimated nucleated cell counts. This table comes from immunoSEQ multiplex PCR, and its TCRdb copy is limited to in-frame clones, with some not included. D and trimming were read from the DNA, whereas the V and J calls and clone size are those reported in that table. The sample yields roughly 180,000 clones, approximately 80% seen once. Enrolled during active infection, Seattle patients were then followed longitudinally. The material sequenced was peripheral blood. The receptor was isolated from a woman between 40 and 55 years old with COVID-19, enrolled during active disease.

In DNA form, the CDR3 reads TGTGCCAGCAGTGACCGACAGGGGGGACTTCTAGCCAAAAACATTCAGTACTTC. This encodes CASSDRQGGLLAKNIQYF. The rearrangement links TRBV6-1 to TRBJ2-4; 9 nucleotides match TRBD1. Germline CDR1 MNHNS, CDR2 SASEGT. With V trimmed by 3 bases and J by 0 bases, 9 bases remained unmatched. This CDR3 comprises 18 residues.